Listed below are T cell receptor beta chains from one sample, sequenced in a study of T cells in Graves' hyperthyroidism and ophthalmopathy. Each CDR3 protein gets one entry after TCRdb re-called the multiplex PCR reads with MiXCR. The sample includes 250,000 or so distinct CDR3 sequences, approximately 14% of them seen just once. The sequenced sample was blood. The receptors come from a woman in her fifties or sixties with Graves' hyperthyroidism that later progressed to Graves' ophthalmopathy. CDR3s include the opening cysteine and the closing phenylalanine or tryptophan. A D gene is named only where the DNA matches it firmly. Only part of the rows carry a size: once, few, many, or a class if the clone is expanded.

v_call	clone_size	d_call	j_call	cdr3_aa	cdr3_nt
TRBV19	many	.	TRBJ2-7	CASSLPPGVLGEQYF	TGTGCCAGTAGTCTCCCGCCCGGGGTTTTGGGCGAGCAGTACTTC
TRBV5-6	.	TRBD2	TRBJ2-7	CASSPWTRRPYEQYF	TGTGCCAGCAGCCCTTGGACTAGGAGGCCCTACGAGCAGTACTTC
TRBV20-1	many	TRBD2	TRBJ2-4	CSARNPGTSGGQVGIQYF	TGCAGTGCTAGAAATCCCGGGACTAGCGGGGGGCAGGTGGGCATTCAGTACTTC
TRBV5-4	.	TRBD1	TRBJ1-1	CASSPGTEIGAEAFF	TGTGCCAGCAGCCCCGGGACAGAGATTGGCGCTGAAGCTTTCTTT
TRBV6-1	.	.	TRBJ2-1	CASSPPGRINDEQFF	TGTGCCAGCAGCCCCCCGGGGAGGATTAACGATGAGCAGTTCTTC
TRBV20-1	few	.	TRBJ2-3	CSAREIAYTDTQYF	TGCAGTGCTAGAGAGATAGCCTACACAGATACGCAGTATTTT
TRBV9	few	.	TRBJ2-1	CASSVRQTHEQFF	TGTGCCAGCAGCGTGAGACAGACCCATGAGCAGTTCTTC
TRBV28	many	.	TRBJ1-5	CASTSGGDPNQPQHF	TGTGCCAGCACCTCCGGGGGAGACCCAAATCAGCCCCAGCATTTT
TRBV14	.	.	TRBJ2-7	CASSQDVRGRNEQYF	TGTGCCAGCAGCCAAGACGTGCGGGGGCGCAACGAGCAGTACTTC
TRBV13	.	TRBD2	TRBJ2-3	CASSPTSGHVQYF	TGTGCCAGCAGCCCGACTAGCGGGCATGTGCAGTATTTT
TRBV18	many	.	TRBJ1-1	CASSPRMTQGWSTEAFF	TGTGCCAGCTCACCAAGAATGACACAGGGTTGGAGCACTGAAGCTTTCTTT
TRBV6-1	many	.	TRBJ1-5	CASSVGWGGGQPQHF	TGTGCCAGCAGTGTAGGGTGGGGAGGCGGTCAGCCCCAGCATTTT
TRBV20-1	.	.	TRBJ1-4	CSATSKGVLLLFF	TGCAGTGCTACATCCAAAGGGGTTTTGCTACTGTTTTTT
TRBV11-2	many	TRBD1	TRBJ2-5	CASRPRTGSHQPTRLETQYF	TGTGCCAGCAGACCACGGACAGGGTCCCACCAACCGACGCGACTAGAGACCCAGTACTTC
TRBV20-1	many	TRBD2	TRBJ2-1	CSARAPGLAGARSYNEQFF	TGCAGTGCTAGAGCCCCGGGACTAGCGGGAGCCCGCTCCTACAATGAGCAGTTCTTC
TRBV11-2	.	.	TRBJ2-2	CARSSVSGRGFVTGELFF	TGTGCCAGAAGCTCCGTTAGCGGCAGAGGGTTTGTTACCGGGGAGCTGTTTTTT
TRBV4-2	few	TRBD2	TRBJ2-7	CASSSGLAGAYGQYF	TGTGCCAGCAGCTCAGGACTAGCGGGAGCATACGGGCAGTACTTC
TRBV7-9	many	.	TRBJ1-6	CASSLGGEGAPLHF	TGTGCCAGCAGCTTAGGGGGTGAGGGCGCACCCCTCCACTTT
TRBV29-1	.	TRBD1	TRBJ2-7	CSVRQGDNSYEQYF	TGCAGCGTCAGACAGGGGGACAACTCCTACGAGCAGTACTTC
TRBV11-2	many	TRBD2	TRBJ2-2	CASSSLGLAYTGELFF	TGTGCCAGCAGCTCCCTTGGACTAGCGTACACCGGGGAGCTGTTTTTT
TRBV12-3/TRBV12-4	many	.	TRBJ2-7	CASSLQGLISPQYF	TGTGCCAGCAGTTTGCAAGGTTTGATTTCCCCGCAGTACTTC
TRBV20-1	many	.	TRBJ2-7	CSASLRGAGTSYEQYF	TGCAGTGCTAGCCTTAGGGGGGCGGGTACCAGCTACGAGCAGTACTTC